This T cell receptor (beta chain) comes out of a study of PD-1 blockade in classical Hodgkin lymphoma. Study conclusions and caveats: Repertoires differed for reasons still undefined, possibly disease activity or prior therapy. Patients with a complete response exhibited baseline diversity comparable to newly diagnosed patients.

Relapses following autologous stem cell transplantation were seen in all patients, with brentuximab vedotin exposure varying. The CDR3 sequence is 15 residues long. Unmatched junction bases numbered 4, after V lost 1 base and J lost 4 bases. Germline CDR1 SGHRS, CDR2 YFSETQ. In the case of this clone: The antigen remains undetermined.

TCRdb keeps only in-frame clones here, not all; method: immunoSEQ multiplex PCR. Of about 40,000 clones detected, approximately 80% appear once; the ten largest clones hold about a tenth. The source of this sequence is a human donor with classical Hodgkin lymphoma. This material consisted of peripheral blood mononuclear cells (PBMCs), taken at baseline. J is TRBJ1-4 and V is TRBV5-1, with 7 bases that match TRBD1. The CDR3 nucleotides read TGCGCCAGCAGCTTGTGGGGGACAGATAATGAAAAACTGTTTTTT. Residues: CASSLWGTDNEKLFF.